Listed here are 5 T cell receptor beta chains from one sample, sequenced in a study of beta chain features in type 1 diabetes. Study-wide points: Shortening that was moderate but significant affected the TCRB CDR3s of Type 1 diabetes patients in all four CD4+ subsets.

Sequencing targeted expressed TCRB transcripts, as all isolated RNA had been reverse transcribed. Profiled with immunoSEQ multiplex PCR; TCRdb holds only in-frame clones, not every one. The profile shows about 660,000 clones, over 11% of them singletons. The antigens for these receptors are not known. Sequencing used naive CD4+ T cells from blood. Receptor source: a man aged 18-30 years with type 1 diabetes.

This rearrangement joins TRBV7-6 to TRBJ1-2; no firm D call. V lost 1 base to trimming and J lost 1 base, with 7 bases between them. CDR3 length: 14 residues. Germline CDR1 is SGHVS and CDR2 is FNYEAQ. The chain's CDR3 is CASSLDSVNYGYTF. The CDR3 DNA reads TGTGCCAGCAGCTTAGACAGCGTTAACTATGGCTACACCTTC. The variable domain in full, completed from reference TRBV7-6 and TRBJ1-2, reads GAGVSQSPRYKVTKRGQDVALRCDPISGHVSLYWYRQALGQGPEFLTYFNYEAQQDKSGLPNDRFSAERPEGSISTLTIQRTEQRDSAMYRCASSLDSVNYGYTFGSGTRLTVV.

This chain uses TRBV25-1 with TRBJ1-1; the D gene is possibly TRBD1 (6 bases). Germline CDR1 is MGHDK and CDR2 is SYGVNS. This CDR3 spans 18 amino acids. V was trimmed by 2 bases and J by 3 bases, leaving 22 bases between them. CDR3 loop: CASSETPGRGWRHTEAFF. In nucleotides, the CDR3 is TGTGCCAGCAGTGAAACCCCAGGGAGGGGGTGGAGGCACACTGAAGCTTTCTTT.

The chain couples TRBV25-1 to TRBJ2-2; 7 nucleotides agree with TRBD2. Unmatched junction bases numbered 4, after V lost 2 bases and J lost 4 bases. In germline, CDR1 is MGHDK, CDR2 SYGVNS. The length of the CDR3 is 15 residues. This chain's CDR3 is CASSELAAFTGELFF. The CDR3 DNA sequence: TGTGCCAGCAGTGAACTAGCGGCTTTCACCGGGGAGCTGTTTTTT.

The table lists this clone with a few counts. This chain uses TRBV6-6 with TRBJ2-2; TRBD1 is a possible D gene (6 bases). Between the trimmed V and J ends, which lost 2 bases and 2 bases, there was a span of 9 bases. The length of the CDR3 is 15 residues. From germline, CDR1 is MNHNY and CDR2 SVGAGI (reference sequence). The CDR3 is CASSYVGANTGELFF. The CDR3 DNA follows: TGTGCCAGCAGTTACGTGGGGGCCAACACCGGGGAGCTGTTTTTT.

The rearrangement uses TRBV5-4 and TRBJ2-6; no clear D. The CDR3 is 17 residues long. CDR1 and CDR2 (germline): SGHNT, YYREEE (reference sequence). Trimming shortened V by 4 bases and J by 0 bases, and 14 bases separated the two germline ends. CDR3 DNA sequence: TGTGCCAGCAGCCCTAGGCCTGACATCTCTGGGGCCAACGTCCTGACTTTC. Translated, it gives CASSPRPDISGANVLTF.